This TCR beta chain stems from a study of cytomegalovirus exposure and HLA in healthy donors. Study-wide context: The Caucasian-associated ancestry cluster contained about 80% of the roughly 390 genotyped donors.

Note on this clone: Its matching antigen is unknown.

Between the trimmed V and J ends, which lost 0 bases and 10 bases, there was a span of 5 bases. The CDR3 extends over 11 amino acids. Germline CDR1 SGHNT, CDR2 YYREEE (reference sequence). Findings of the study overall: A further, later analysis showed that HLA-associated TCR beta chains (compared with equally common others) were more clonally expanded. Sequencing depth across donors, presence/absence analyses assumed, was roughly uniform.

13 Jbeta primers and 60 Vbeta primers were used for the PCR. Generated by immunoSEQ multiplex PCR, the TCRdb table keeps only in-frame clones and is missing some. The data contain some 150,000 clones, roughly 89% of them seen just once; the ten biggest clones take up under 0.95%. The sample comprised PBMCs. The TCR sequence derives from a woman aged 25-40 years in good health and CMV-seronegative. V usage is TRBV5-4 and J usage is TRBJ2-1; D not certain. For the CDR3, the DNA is TGTGCCAGCAGCTTGGCAGAAGAGCAGTTCTTC. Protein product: CASSLAEEQFF.